Below, 19 T cell receptor beta chains from the same sample are listed, as sequenced in a study of T-cell reconstitution after alpha-beta-depleted transplantation in children. As it was prepared, the TCRbeta library received unique molecular identifiers. Each CDR3 protein gets one entry after TCRdb re-called the PCR reads with MiXCR. Of 90,000 to 130,000 distinct CDR3 sequences in the sample, 10% were seen once. The source was PBMCs, collected before TCRalphabeta/CD19-depleted stem cell transplant. The receptors shown here come from a boy between 2 and 15 years old with acute lymphoblastic leukemia, due to receive a stem cell transplant.

The rearrangement joins TRBV28 to TRBJ1-1; D unclear. The germline V gene has CDR1 MDHEN and CDR2 SYDVKM. This CDR3 has 12 amino acids. V was cut by 1 base and J by 8 bases, with 8 bases left in between. The CDR3 spells CASSLFGREAFF. Written as DNA, the CDR3 is TGTGCCAGCAGTTTATTCGGCCGAGAAGCTTTCTTT. The full variable domain, rest sourced from reference TRBV28 and TRBJ1-1, is DVKVTQSSRYLVKRTGEKVFLECVQDMDHENMFWYRQDPGLGLRLIYFSYDVKMKEKGDIPEGYSVSREKKERFSLILESASTNQTSMYLCASSLFGREAFFGQGTRLTVV.

The CDR3 DNA reads as TGTGCCAGCAGCCATACGTCGGGGACAGCAATAAGCACAGATACGCAGTATTTT. Translating gives CASSHTSGTAISTDTQYF. This chain links TRBV4-2 with TRBJ2-3; the match to TRBD1 covers 7 bases. The length of the CDR3 is 18 residues. Germline CDR1 is LGHNA and CDR2 is YNFKEQ. V gave up 3 bases and J gave up 0 bases; unmatched junction bases: 12.

The J gene is TRBJ2-1, the V gene TRBV13; D not resolved. In germline, CDR1 is PRHDT, CDR2 FYEKMQ (reference sequence). CDR3 length: 12 amino acids. Trimming stripped 2 bases from V and 7 bases from J, with 6 bases between. CDR3 sequence: CASSLKGNEQFF. The DNA for the CDR3 is TGTGCCAGCAGCTTAAAGGGAAATGAGCAGTTCTTC.

This clonotype was seen only a few times. The V gene is TRBV7-8, the J gene TRBJ1-5; TRBD1 agrees at 8 bases. Germline lookup yields CDR1 SGHVS and CDR2 FQNEAQ. The CDR3 spans 14 residues. Trimming cost V 8 bases and J 4 bases; bases outside gene matches: 7. The CDR3 loop is CASLRGTGNQPQHF. The CDR3 region has the DNA TGTGCCAGCCTTCGGGGGACAGGTAATCAGCCCCAGCATTTT.

This clonotype was counted between two and nine times. The chain employs TRBV30 and TRBJ2-5, with 9 bases aligning to TRBD2. The J segment lost 4 bases and the V segment lost 2 bases, leaving 8 bases of the junction unmatched. Germline CDR1 is GTSNPN and CDR2 is SVGIG (reference sequence). The length of the CDR3 is 15 residues. The CDR3 is CAWSYLAGLGETQYF. The CDR3, as DNA: TGTGCCTGGAGTTATCTAGCGGGATTGGGAGAGACCCAGTACTTC. Using reference TRBV30 and TRBJ2-5 for the parts outside the CDR3, the full variable domain is SQTIHQWPATLVQPVGSPLSLECTVEGTSNPNLYWYRQAAGRGLQLLFYSVGIGQISSEVPQNLSASRPQDRQFILSSKKLLLSDSGFYLCAWSYLAGLGETQYFGPGTRLLVL.

The chain recombines TRBV5-1 with TRBJ2-5; 7 bases fit TRBD2. J gave up 14 bases and V 0 bases, and 7 bases lay outside the gene matches. The length of the CDR3 is 12 residues. Germline-derived CDR1 and CDR2 are SGHRS and YFSETQ. The CDR3 DNA reads TGCGCCAGCAGCTTGGAACCCGGGAGGTGTTACTTC. Translation: CASSLEPGRCYF.

The DNA for the CDR3 is TGCGCCAGCAGCTTTGGGACGTGGAACTACAATGAGCAGTTCTTC. This encodes CASSFGTWNYNEQFF. This chain joins TRBV5-1 and TRBJ2-1, with D perhaps assigned TRBD1 or TRBD2 (5 bases each). Germline V gene sequence: CDR1 SGHRS, CDR2 YFSETQ. This CDR3 spans 15 amino acids. V lost 2 bases and J lost 3, with 12 bases in between.

The chain joins TRBV5-1 to TRBJ2-7; 7 nucleotides match TRBD2. After removal of 0 bases from V and 7 bases from J, the junction contained 13 bases not matched to a gene. Germline V lookup: CDR1 SGHRS, CDR2 YFSETQ. CDR3 length: 16 residues. CDR3 sequence reads: CASSLEVVAGPLEQYF. DNA of the CDR3: TGCGCCAGCAGCTTGGAGGTGGTAGCGGGTCCGTTGGAGCAGTACTTC.

This clonotype appeared a single time. The genes are TRBV7-9 and TRBJ2-3, with TRBD1 identical over 11 bases. The J call is doubtful: the DNA matches TRBJ1-5 better. The CDR3 sequence is 16 residues long. The V gene's germline CDR1 is SEHNR and CDR2 FQNEAQ (reference sequence). CDR3 in DNA: TGTGCCAGCAGCATCTGGACAGGGGGCTCCGCAGATACGCAGCATTTT. Encoded protein: CASSIWTGGSADTQHF.

V usage is TRBV7-9 and J usage is TRBJ2-1, with 14 bases that match TRBD2. V lost 5 bases to trimming and J lost 8 bases; unmatched junction nucleotides: 8. The CDR3 totals 16 residues. Germline V gene sequence: CDR1 SEHNR, CDR2 FQNEAQ (reference sequence). This CDR3 is CASSLGTSGSADEQFF. The CDR3 coding sequence is TGTGCCAGCAGCCTCGGGACTAGCGGGAGTGCGGATGAGCAGTTCTTC.

The rearrangement uses TRBV14 and TRBJ2-5, with 7 bases matching TRBD2. J lost 1 base, V lost 1 base, and 9 bases had no gene match. Germline CDR1 SGHDN, CDR2 FVKESK. There are 17 residues in the CDR3. The CDR3 sequence: CASSQAVLAGLQETQYF. The CDR3 DNA reads as TGTGCCAGCAGCCAAGCGGTTTTAGCGGGCCTCCAAGAGACCCAGTACTTC.

This clonotype was counted only a few times. This rearrangement joins TRBV10-3 to TRBJ1-2, with D possibly being TRBD1 (5 bases). The V end was cut by 4 bases, the J end by 7 bases, with 16 bases between. Germline lookup yields CDR1 ENHRY and CDR2 SYGVKD. The CDR3 is 14 amino acids. CDR3 DNA: TGTGCCATCAGTGCCGTCGGGACCCGAGGTGGCTACACCTTC. It is translated as CAISAVGTRGGYTF.

Only a few counts were recorded for this clonotype. This chain connects TRBV28 to TRBJ2-7; D gene unclear. Germline V gene lookup returns CDR1 MDHEN and CDR2 SYDVKM. The V end was cut by 4 bases, the J end by 3 bases, with 19 bases between. CDR3 size: 16 residues. CDR3 region: CASSSPITWALYEQYF. In nucleotides, the CDR3 is TGTGCCAGCAGTTCCCCCATCACGTGGGCCCTCTACGAGCAGTACTTC.

A remark on this clonotype: This may be a read error: a much more frequent sequence differs by one nucleotide. This rearrangement joins TRBV5-1 to TRBJ1-1; D not resolved. The CDR3 extends over 14 amino acids. CDR1 and CDR2 (germline): SGHRS, YFSETQ. CDR3 protein: CSSSPSTANTEAFF. CDR3 in DNA: TGCTCCAGCAGCCCGAGTACAGCGAACACTGAAGCTTTCTTT.

The chain combines TRBV5-1 with TRBJ1-4; D unresolved. V was trimmed by 1 base and J by 4 bases, leaving 8 bases between them. Germline-derived CDR1 and CDR2 are SGHRS and YFSETQ. The CDR3 contains 14 residues. The CDR3 here is CASSLTGVNEKLFF. The CDR3 DNA follows: TGCGCCAGCAGCTTGACCGGGGTTAATGAAAAACTGTTTTTT.

The chain employs TRBV5-6 and TRBJ2-7; TRBD1 matches 8 bases. V dropped 3 bases and J dropped 2; count of bases not matched to a gene: 7. Germline V gene sequence: CDR1 SGHDT, CDR2 YYEEEE. This CDR3 has 15 amino acids. DNA of the CDR3: TGTGCCAGCAGCTACCGGGACAGGTTCACCTACGAGCAGTACTTC. It specifies CASSYRDRFTYEQYF.

This clonotype was seen ten or more times. The V and J genes are TRBV7-9 and TRBJ2-1; D gene unclear. V was trimmed by 2 bases and J by 8 bases, leaving 7 bases between them. The CDR3 totals 12 residues. CDR1 and CDR2 (germline): SEHNR, FQNEAQ (reference sequence). CDR3 DNA sequence: TGTGCCAGCAGCTTAACCGGGCATGAGCAGTTCTTC. It yields the protein CASSLTGHEQFF.

The rearrangement joins TRBV19 to TRBJ2-6; D ambiguous. Trimming cost V 6 bases and J 4 bases, with 7 bases left between them. This CDR3 contains 13 residues. The V gene's germline CDR1 is LNHDA and CDR2 SQIVND (reference sequence). This CDR3 is CASSRGGANVLTF. The CDR3 DNA reads TGTGCCAGTAGCCGCGGAGGGGCCAACGTCCTGACTTTC.

This clonotype occurred a few times. This rearrangement joins TRBV20-1 to TRBJ2-2; 9 bases are a match to TRBD2. CDR1 is DFQATT and CDR2 is SNEGSKA in the germline V gene (reference sequence). The length of the CDR3 is 15 residues. Trimming cost V 1 base and J 6 bases; bases outside gene matches: 6. The CDR3 nucleotides read TGCAGTGCTAGAGTGAGGCGGGAGGGCCCCGGGGAGCTGTTTTTT. This sequence encodes CSARVRREGPGELFF.